A selection of T cell receptor beta chains follows, all from one sample in a study of blood T cell repertoires in COVID-19. Assay: immunoSEQ multiplex PCR; the TCRdb copy retains only in-frame clones and omits some. The table shows just over 200,000 clones, with 80% to 90% occurring only once. Sequenced material: peripheral blood. The origin of the receptors is a man of 80 years or more with acute or convalescent COVID-19. The CDR3 runs from the conserved cysteine through the conserved F or W. Each record gives: D gene, J gene, clone size, V gene, CDR3 protein, CDR3 DNA. A D gene is named only where the DNA matches it firmly. Some rows mark clone size as missing; the rest say once, few, many or name a class of expanded clone.

>TRBD1|TRBJ1-4|-|TRBV5-1
CASSSPGQGNEKLFF
TGCGCCAGCAGCTCACCGGGACAGGGGAATGAAAAACTGTTTTTT
>TRBD1|TRBJ1-6|-|TRBV27
CASSGQGASSPLHF
TGTGCCAGCAGTGGACAGGGCGCAAGCTCACCCCTCCACTTT
>TRBD2|TRBJ2-2|-|TRBV9
CASATPGLAGGPGELFF
TGTGCCAGCGCCACACCGGGACTAGCGGGAGGGCCCGGGGAGCTGTTTTTT
>-|TRBJ2-1|-|TRBV19
CASSIGGRPDEQFF
TGTGCCAGTAGTATTGGTGGGAGACCGGATGAGCAGTTCTTC
>-|TRBJ1-2|-|TRBV27
CASSFATGGGYTF
TGTGCCAGCAGTTTTGCAACGGGGGGTGGCTACACCTTC
>TRBD1|TRBJ1-1|-|TRBV19
CASIGQGATEAFF
TGTGCCAGTATTGGACAGGGGGCCACTGAAGCTTTCTTT
>TRBD2|TRBJ2-1|-|TRBV28
CASIPQGLALNEQFF
TGTGCCAGCATTCCCCAGGGACTAGCCCTCAATGAGCAGTTCTTC
>-|TRBJ1-4|-|TRBV19
CASRQGANNEKLFF
TGTGCCAGTCGACAAGGGGCGAATAATGAAAAACTGTTTTTT
>TRBD2|TRBJ2-1|-|TRBV27
CASSVAGGPGGYNEQFF
TGTGCCAGCAGTGTAGCGGGAGGGCCTGGGGGGTACAATGAGCAGTTCTTC
>-|TRBJ1-6|-|TRBV30
CAWSWRRSSYNSPLHF
TGTGCCTGGAGCTGGCGGAGGAGCTCCTATAATTCACCCCTCCACTTT
>-|TRBJ2-1|-|TRBV24-1
CATSDGANNEQFF
TGTGCCACCAGTGACGGAGCGAACAATGAGCAGTTCTTC
>-|TRBJ2-2|-|TRBV7-7
CASSLTRVLGNTGELFF
TGTGCTAGCAGCCTGACCCGGGTTTTGGGTAACACCGGGGAGCTGTTTTTT
>TRBD1|TRBJ1-4|-|TRBV3-1/TRBV3-2
CASSQVQTGTGEKLFF
TGTGCCAGCAGCCAAGTACAAACGGGGACAGGGGAGAAACTGTTTTTT
>TRBD2|TRBJ2-2|-|TRBV3-1/TRBV3-2
CASSQPWGGTGELFF
TGTGCCAGCAGCCAGCCTTGGGGGGGGACCGGGGAGCTGTTTTTT
>-|TRBJ2-5|few|TRBV5-1
CASSSGETQYF
TGCGCCAGCAGCTCAGGAGAGACCCAGTACTTC
>TRBD2|TRBJ2-1|-|TRBV4-1
CASSQATSGGRREQFF
TGCGCCAGCAGCCAAGCGACTAGCGGAGGCCGGAGGGAGCAGTTCTTC
>TRBD1|TRBJ2-1|-|TRBV25-1
CASSEFWTGGNEQFF
TGTGCCAGCAGTGAATTTTGGACAGGGGGCAATGAGCAGTTCTTC
>-|TRBJ2-3|-|TRBV27
CASSPYRSSTDTQYF
TGTGCCAGCAGTCCGTACAGGTCTAGCACAGATACGCAGTATTTT
>TRBD2|TRBJ2-1|-|TRBV14
CASSPLAGVYYNEQFF
TGTGCCAGCAGCCCCTTAGCGGGAGTGTACTACAATGAGCAGTTCTTC
>TRBD2|TRBJ2-2|-|TRBV14
CASSQQGLAGRLNTGELFF
TGTGCCAGCAGCCAACAGGGACTAGCGGGGAGATTGAACACCGGGGAGCTGTTTTTT
>-|TRBJ1-5|once|TRBV10-3
CAISEDSSGQPQHF
TGTGCCATCAGTGAGGACAGCAGTGGTCAGCCCCAGCATTTT
>-|TRBJ1-1|-|TRBV19
CASSIKAERTEAFF
TGTGCCAGCAGTATCAAGGCGGAGCGGACTGAAGCTTTCTTT
>-|TRBJ2-1|-|TRBV30
CAWSVTGNEQFF
TGTGCCTGGAGTGTAACTGGCAATGAGCAGTTCTTC
>-|TRBJ1-5|few|TRBV4-1
CASSQGGAGGVGNQPQHF
TGCGCCAGCAGCCAAGGGGGTGCGGGGGGCGTGGGCAATCAGCCCCAGCATTTT
>-|TRBJ1-1|-|TRBV6-2/TRBV6-3
CASSPLRNMNTEAFF
TGTGCCAGCAGTCCACTGAGGAATATGAACACTGAAGCTTTCTTT
>TRBD2|TRBJ2-3|-|TRBV7-6
CASSPQRLAGGTDTQYF
TGTGCCAGCAGCCCACAACGACTAGCGGGAGGCACAGATACGCAGTATTTT
>-|TRBJ1-3|-|TRBV5-4
CASSSTSAGVLFGNTIYF
TGTGCCAGCAGCTCCACCTCCGCAGGGGTACTTTTCGGAAACACCATATATTTT
>TRBD1|TRBJ1-6|-|TRBV19
CASSSQTGDGSPLHF
TGTGCCAGTAGTAGTCAGACAGGGGACGGTTCACCCCTCCACTTT
>-|TRBJ1-5|-|TRBV18
CASSPQGSNQPQHF
TGTGCCAGCTCACCTCAGGGTAGCAATCAGCCCCAGCATTTT
>TRBD2|TRBJ2-2|-|TRBV29-1
CSAVGSGGPGGTGELFF
TGCAGCGCTGTGGGCAGCGGGGGGCCAGGGGGCACCGGGGAGCTGTTTTTT
>TRBD1|TRBJ1-6|few|TRBV27
CASSFRTGTDSPLHF
TGTGCCAGCAGTTTTCGGACAGGGACTGATTCACCCCTCCACTTT